This T cell receptor (beta chain) is from a study of OX40 agonist ivuxolimab in advanced cancers. Across the study: Earlier anti-PD-1, anti-PD-L1 or anti-CTLA-4 therapy was permitted; about 38% had received some.

Regarding the study as a whole: CD8+ T cells were the subset that, on average, had more expanded clones than CD4+. Among the least clonally expanded were partial responders at 0.1-3.0 mg/kg.

A word on this clone: The antigen is unknown.

CDR1 and CDR2 from the germline V gene are SEHNR and FQNEAQ (reference sequence). The CDR3 length is 15 residues. Trimming removed 1 base at V and 5 bases at J, with 14 bases between. Repertoires were generated with immunoSEQ multiplex PCR, while TCRdb's copy carries only in-frame clones and drops some. In the table there are around 25,000 clones, 75% to 85% of which are singletons. This chain joins TRBV7-9 and TRBJ1-1; perhaps TRBD1 as D (6 bases). The sample was CD4+ or CD8+ T cells sorted from blood, taken in a trial of the OX40 agonist ivuxolimab. This clonotype was obtained from an adult with an advanced solid tumor such as melanoma, head and neck, liver or kidney cancer. CDR3 DNA sequence: TGTGCCAGCAGCTTAGTATGGCAGGGGCGAACTGAAGCTTTCTTT. It is translated as CASSLVWQGRTEAFF.